This T cell receptor (beta chain) was sequenced during a study of blood T cell repertoires in COVID-19 (dated by TCRdb to 2018 to 2020). Describing the broader study: ImmuneRACE Cohort 3 recovered participants were defined by two consecutive negative NP/OP PCR tests, healthcare professional clearance, or symptom resolution. Samples covering the acute and convalescent phases of COVID-19 were provided by collaborators in the United States, Italy and Spain. The prospective study material was composed of cDNA or gDNA derived from T cells, B-cell-depleted T cells, or PBMCs. The dataset comprised deeply sampled blood TCRbeta repertoires from subjects exposed to, actively infected with, or recovered from COVID-19. A freely available public database, intended as a resource for researchers studying the immune response to SARS-CoV-2, is where the repertoires were released. The samples were drawn from two sources: the first 160 participants of the ongoing ImmuneRACE study, and 950 to 1,500 subjects contributed by 6 global collaborators. Sample metadata almost always included a de-identified subject ID, COVID-19 status, age in years and sex. HLA class I and class II types, where available, came from metadata supplied by the sample provider rather than from assay-based typing. Beyond this particular receptor, the publication reports: Clinical and demographic metadata were provided uncurated, with the amount varying by source and participant.

The germline V and J ends show losses of 3 bases and 1 base respectively, and no gene match explains 9 bases of the junction. Per the germline V gene, SGDLS is the CDR1 and YYNGEE is the CDR2. The CDR3 measures 17 amino acids from cysteine to phenylalanine. The DNA shown is the 51-base CDR3, in frame from base 1. Participants in the prospective study were aged roughly 18 to 89 years, lived in 20 to 30 United States geographic areas, and enrolled through a virtual design. To assign participants to cohorts, the prospective study relied on clinical history that participants themselves reported in a screening survey and a study questionnaire. Each participant in the prospective study had whole blood, serum and a nasopharyngeal or oropharyngeal swab collected by mobile phlebotomists. Over a roughly two-month period, participants in the prospective study had the option of providing additional blood draws and questionnaires. Prospective study blood samples were shipped either frozen or at room temperature before DNA extraction.

In regard to this clone: Its recognized antigen is unknown. The sample holds no much larger clone one base away, and base qualities are not on file.

TCRbeta CDR3 regions were amplified from genomic DNA using the immunoSEQ Assay, a bias-controlled multiplex PCR. The authors processed their data as follows. Nucleated cell counts per sample were estimated from amplification of reference gene primers within the assay. Sequence reads were collapsed and filtered to measure the absolute abundance of every unique TCRbeta CDR3 rearrangement. For each sample, productive Simpson clonality was calculated as the square root of Simpson's diversity index across productive rearrangements. Not all clones reach the TCRdb copy of this immuneACCESS table, which keeps in-frame sequences only. Checked studies attribute under half of the gap to unresolved V genes and leave the rest unexplained. V, J and clone size derive from that table, while D and trimming were established from the DNA sequence. Present in this sample are approximately 360,000 clones, about 89% of which were seen just once. The top ten clonotypes cover 1.5% to 2% of the sample.

The TCR comes from a middle-aged man in a cohort exposed to, infected with or recovered from COVID-19 (not recorded which). Material: PBMCs or T cells enriched from blood (not recorded which). The V gene is TRBV9 and the J gene is TRBJ2-4, with TRBD2 identical over 8 junction bases. CDR3 region: CASSGGGAGVAKNIQYF. The DNA sequence follows: TGTGCCAGCAGCGGTGGGGGAGCGGGAGTGGCCAAAAACATTCAGTACTTC.